This T cell receptor (beta chain) was recorded in a study of T cell repertoires in cytomegalovirus infection. Study-wide context: TCR beta signatures that were public indicated CMV infection and matching HLA type.

MiXCR was run by TCRdb on the reads, yielding one entry per CDR3 protein. Of roughly 990,000 distinct CDR3 sequences listed, 25% to 40% were seen once; the top ten hold under 15%. Study-wide points: In two of eight donors, the top clonotype was HLA-C-restricted CMV-specific. Cumulative public TCR beta family frequency identified CMV carriers with the relevant HLA.

V lost 5 bases, J lost 7 bases, and 15 bases lay in between. Germline V gene data show CDR1 as LNHDA and CDR2 as SQIVND (reference sequence). The CDR3 covers 13 residues. Comments on this clonotype: Its antigen is as yet unknown.

The TCR was taken from a human donor in good health (CMV status not recorded). Some clones in this sample may be carry-over from other donors' samples. J is TRBJ2-7 and V is TRBV19, with D possibly TRBD1 on 8 matching bases. Here the sequenced sample was cultured CD8+ T cells from PBMCs, taken from culture after CMV antigen stimulation. This CDR3 is CASSVGQGGEQYF. The CDR3 DNA reads TGTGCCAGTAGTGTCGGACAGGGAGGGGAGCAGTACTTC.